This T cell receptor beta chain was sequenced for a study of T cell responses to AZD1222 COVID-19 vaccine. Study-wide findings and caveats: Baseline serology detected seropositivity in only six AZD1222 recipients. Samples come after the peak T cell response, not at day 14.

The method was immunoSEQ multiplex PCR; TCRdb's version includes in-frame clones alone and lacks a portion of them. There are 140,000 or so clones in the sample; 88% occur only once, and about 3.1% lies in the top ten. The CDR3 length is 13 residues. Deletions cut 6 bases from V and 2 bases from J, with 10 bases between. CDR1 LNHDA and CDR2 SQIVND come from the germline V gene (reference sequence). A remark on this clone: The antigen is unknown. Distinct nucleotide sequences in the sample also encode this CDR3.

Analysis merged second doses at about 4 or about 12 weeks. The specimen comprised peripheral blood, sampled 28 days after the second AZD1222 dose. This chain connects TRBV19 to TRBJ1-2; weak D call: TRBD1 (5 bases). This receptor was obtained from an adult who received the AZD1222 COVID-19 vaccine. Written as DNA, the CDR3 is TGTGCCAGTAGATGGAAGGGGAACTATGGCTACACCTTC. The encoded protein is CASRWKGNYGYTF.